One T cell receptor (beta chain) is described in this entry. Its cognate antigen is unknown. They isolated at least 6 million PBMCs from each sample. The CDR3 runs 16 residues. Looked up from germline, CDR1 is SQVTM and CDR2 is ANQGSEA. V lost 3 bases to trimming and J lost 2 bases; unmatched junction nucleotides: 12. This entry belongs to a study of blood T cells in healthy people across ages. The study, taken as a whole, reports: Getting older went along with TCR beta diversity per million T cells dropping roughly linearly.

Sample-barcoded 5' priming and a J-beta primer mix drove a second PCR of 7 to 11 cycles. Each cDNA molecule, via a template-switch adaptor with 12 random nucleotides, was tagged. TCRdb fed the 5' RACE reads into MiXCR, producing one record per CDR3 protein. The data show more than 700,000 distinct CDR3 sequences, with about 53% seen just once and 41% held by the top ten. This clonotype was obtained from a man older than 75 in good health. The rearrangement links TRBV29-1 to TRBJ1-2; TRBD1 matches 7 bases. Specimen: blood. Written as DNA, the CDR3 is TGCAGCGTTGACCCCTTCGACAGGGACCTCAACTATGGCTACACCTTC. Residues: CSVDPFDRDLNYGYTF.